The rows below give T cell receptor beta chains drawn from one sample of a study of radiotherapy plus CTLA-4 blockade in lung cancer. The data were produced by immunoSEQ multiplex PCR, yet TCRdb's version contains in-frame clones alone and is incomplete. The sample consists of about 49,000 clones, about 85% of them appearing once. This specimen consisted of peripheral blood, obtained from a patient treated with radiotherapy plus ipilimumab. The receptors shown here come from a human donor with non-small cell lung cancer whose response to radiotherapy plus ipilimumab could not be evaluated. CDR3s include the opening cysteine and the closing phenylalanine or tryptophan. A D gene is named only where the DNA matches it firmly. Size is omitted from some rows. Given values are once, few, many or a class for expanded clones.

d_gene	abundance	v_gene	j_gene	CDR3nt	CDR3aa
TRBD1	.	TRBV29-1	TRBJ2-7	TGCAGCGTTGAAAGGCAAGGACAGGGTCCCTACGAGCAGTACTTC	CSVERQGQGPYEQYF
.	.	TRBV27	TRBJ1-1	TGTGCCAGCAGTCCGGGCAGGGTTCGGACTGAAGCTTTCTTT	CASSPGRVRTEAFF
.	.	TRBV5-1	TRBJ2-7	TGCGCCAGCAGCGGGACGGGACTGCCGAACGAGCAGTACTTC	CASSGTGLPNEQYF
.	.	TRBV2	TRBJ1-5	TGTGCCAGCAGTGTGCAGGGGATCGATCAGCCCCAGCATTTT	CASSVQGIDQPQHF
TRBD1	.	TRBV11-2	TRBJ2-7	TGTGCCAGCAGCCCTCTCAACCGGGACAGGGGGCGCGGGTACGAGCAGTACTTC	CASSPLNRDRGRGYEQYF
TRBD1	.	TRBV11-3	TRBJ2-1	TGTGCCAGCAGCTTGGGACAGAGCTCCTACAATGAGCAGTTCTTC	CASSLGQSSYNEQFF
.	.	TRBV30	TRBJ1-1	TGTGCCTGGAGTGGGGACTTTGAAGCTTTCTTT	CAWSGDFEAFF
.	.	TRBV2	TRBJ2-1	TGTGCCAGCAGTGGCCAGGGTCGCAATGAGCAGTTCTTC	CASSGQGRNEQFF
.	medium-sized	TRBV6-6	TRBJ2-7	TGTGCCAGCAGCAGACTCGGGGGCGAGCAGTACTTC	CASSRLGGEQYF
.	.	TRBV18	TRBJ2-1	TGTGCCAGCTCTTTCTCGGAGGGTGCCTACAATGAGCAGTTCTTC	CASSFSEGAYNEQFF
TRBD1	.	TRBV7-2	TRBJ1-3	TGTGCCAGCAGCCGACAGGGCGGTGGCACCATATATTTT	CASSRQGGGTIYF
.	.	TRBV6-6	TRBJ1-1	TGTGCCAGCAGTTACTCGACGGGTGGCGGCGAAGCCGAAGCTTTCTTT	CASSYSTGGGEAEAFF
.	.	TRBV7-2	TRBJ1-1	TGTGCCAGCAGCCGAAGGACAAATACTGAAGCTTTCTTT	CASSRRTNTEAFF
.	.	TRBV28	TRBJ2-7	TGTGCCAGCGGCAGACAGACCTACGAGCAGTACTTC	CASGRQTYEQYF
.	few	TRBV7-2	TRBJ1-1	TGTGCCAGCAGCTTATACGGGGGGCTCGCTGAAGCTTTCTTT	CASSLYGGLAEAFF
TRBD1	.	TRBV5-1	TRBJ2-5	TGCGCCAGCAGCGCCCGGACAGGGGGGGAGACCCAGTACTTC	CASSARTGGETQYF
.	.	TRBV7-3	TRBJ2-5	TGTGCCAGCAGCTCCCAGTCGTGGGAGACCCAGTACTTC	CASSSQSWETQYF
TRBD1	.	TRBV9	TRBJ1-6	TGTGCCAGCAGCCCCTGGACAGGGGGCCGCGGTTCACCCCTCCACTTT	CASSPWTGGRGSPLHF
TRBD1	.	TRBV29-1	TRBJ2-1	TGCAGCGTTCCATGGACAGGGGGACATGAGCAGTTCTTC	CSVPWTGGHEQFF
TRBD1	.	TRBV18	TRBJ2-5	TGTGCCAGCTCTTGGACAGGGATGTACCAAGAGACCCAGTACTTC	CASSWTGMYQETQYF
TRBD2	.	TRBV19	TRBJ2-3	TGTGCCAGTAGTAGACTAGCGGGAGGGCCAGATACGCAGTATTTT	CASSRLAGGPDTQYF
.	.	TRBV7-2	TRBJ2-4	TGTGCCAGCAGCCCCCGCCCCCCCATCCAAACTAGCTCCAAAAACATTCAGTACTTC	CASSPRPPIQTSSKNIQYF